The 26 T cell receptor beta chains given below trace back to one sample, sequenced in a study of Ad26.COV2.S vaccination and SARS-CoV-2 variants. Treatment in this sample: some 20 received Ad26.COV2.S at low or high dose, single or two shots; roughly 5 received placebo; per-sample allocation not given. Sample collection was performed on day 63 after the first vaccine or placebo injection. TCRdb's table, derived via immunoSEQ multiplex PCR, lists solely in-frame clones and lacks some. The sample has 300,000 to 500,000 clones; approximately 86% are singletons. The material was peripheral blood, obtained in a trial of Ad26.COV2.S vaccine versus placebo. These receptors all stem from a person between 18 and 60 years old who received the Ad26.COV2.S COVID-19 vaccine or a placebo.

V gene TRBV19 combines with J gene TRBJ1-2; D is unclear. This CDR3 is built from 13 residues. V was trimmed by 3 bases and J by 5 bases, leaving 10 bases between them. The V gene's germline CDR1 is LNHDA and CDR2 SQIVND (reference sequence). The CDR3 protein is CASSMGREYGYTF. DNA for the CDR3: TGTGCCAGTAGTATGGGGAGGGAATATGGCTACACCTTC.

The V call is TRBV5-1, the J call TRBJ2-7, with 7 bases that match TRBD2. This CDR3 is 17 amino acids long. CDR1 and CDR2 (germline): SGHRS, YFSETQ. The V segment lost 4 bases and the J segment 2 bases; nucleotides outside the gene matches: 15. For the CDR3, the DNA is TGCGCCAGCAGCGTTGGAGGGTGGCTAGCGGTTACCTACGAGCAGTACTTC. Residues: CASSVGGWLAVTYEQYF.

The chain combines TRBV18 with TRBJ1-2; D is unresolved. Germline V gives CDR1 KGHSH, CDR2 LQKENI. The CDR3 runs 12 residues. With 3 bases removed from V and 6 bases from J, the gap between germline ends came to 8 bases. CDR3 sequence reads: CASSPWTDGYTF. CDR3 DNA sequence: TGTGCCAGCTCACCGTGGACGGATGGCTACACCTTC.

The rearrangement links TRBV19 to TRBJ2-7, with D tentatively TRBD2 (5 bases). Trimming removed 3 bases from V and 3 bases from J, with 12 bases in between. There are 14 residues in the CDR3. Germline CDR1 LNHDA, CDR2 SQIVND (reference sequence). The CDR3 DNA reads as TGTGCCAGTAGTATCGAGGGTGGATTCTACGAGCAGTACTTC. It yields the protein CASSIEGGFYEQYF.

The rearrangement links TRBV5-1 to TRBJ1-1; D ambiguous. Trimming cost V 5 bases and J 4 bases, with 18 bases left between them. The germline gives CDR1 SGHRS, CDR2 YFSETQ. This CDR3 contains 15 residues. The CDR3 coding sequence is TGCGCCAGCAGTCCGGGTTGGTGGCCCCTCACTGAAGCTTTCTTT. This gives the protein CASSPGWWPLTEAFF.

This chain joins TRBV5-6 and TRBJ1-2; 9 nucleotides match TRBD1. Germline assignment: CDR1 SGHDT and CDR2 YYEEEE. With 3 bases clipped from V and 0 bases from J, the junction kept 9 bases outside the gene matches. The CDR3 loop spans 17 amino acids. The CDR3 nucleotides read TGTGCCAGCAGCTCCCAAGGGACAGGGATCTCTAACTATGGCTACACCTTC. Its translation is CASSSQGTGISNYGYTF. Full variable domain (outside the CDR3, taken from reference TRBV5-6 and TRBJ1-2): DAGVTQSPTHLIKTRGQQVTLRCSPKSGHDTVSWYQQALGQGPQFIFQYYEEEERQRGNFPDRFSGHQFPNYSSELNVNALLLGDSALYLCASSSQGTGISNYGYTFGSGTRLTVV.

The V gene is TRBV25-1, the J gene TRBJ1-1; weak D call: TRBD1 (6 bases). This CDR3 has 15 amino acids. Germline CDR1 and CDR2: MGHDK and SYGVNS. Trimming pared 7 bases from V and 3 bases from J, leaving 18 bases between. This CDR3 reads CASTPTPGEDTEAFF. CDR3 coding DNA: TGTGCCAGCACCCCGACCCCAGGGGAGGACACTGAAGCTTTCTTT.

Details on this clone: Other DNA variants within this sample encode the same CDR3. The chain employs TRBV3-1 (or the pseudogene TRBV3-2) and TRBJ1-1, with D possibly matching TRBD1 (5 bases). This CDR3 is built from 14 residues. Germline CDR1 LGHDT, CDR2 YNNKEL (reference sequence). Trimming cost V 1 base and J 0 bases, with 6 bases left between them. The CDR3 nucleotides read TGTGCCAGCAGCCAAGGAGGGGTGAACACTGAAGCTTTCTTT. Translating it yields CASSQGGVNTEAFF.

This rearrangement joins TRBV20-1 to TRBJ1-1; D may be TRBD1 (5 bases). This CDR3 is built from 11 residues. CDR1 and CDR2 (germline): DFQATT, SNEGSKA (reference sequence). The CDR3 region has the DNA TGCAGCTCTCGCCGGGACGCTGAAGCTTTCTTT. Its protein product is CSSRRDAEAFF.

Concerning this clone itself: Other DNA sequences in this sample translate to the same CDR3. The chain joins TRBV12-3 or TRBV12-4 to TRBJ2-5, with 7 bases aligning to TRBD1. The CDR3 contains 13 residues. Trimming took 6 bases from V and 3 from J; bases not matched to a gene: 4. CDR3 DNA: TGTGCCAGCAGCCTAGGGGGCGAAGAGACCCAGTACTTC. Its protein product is CASSLGGEETQYF.

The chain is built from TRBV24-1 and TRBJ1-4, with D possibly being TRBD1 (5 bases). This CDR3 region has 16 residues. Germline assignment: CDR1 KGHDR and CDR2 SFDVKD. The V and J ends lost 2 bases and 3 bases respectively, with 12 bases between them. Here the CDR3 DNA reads TGTGCCACCAGTGATTCTCAGACAGCCGCTAATGAAAAACTGTTTTTT. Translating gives CATSDSQTAANEKLFF.

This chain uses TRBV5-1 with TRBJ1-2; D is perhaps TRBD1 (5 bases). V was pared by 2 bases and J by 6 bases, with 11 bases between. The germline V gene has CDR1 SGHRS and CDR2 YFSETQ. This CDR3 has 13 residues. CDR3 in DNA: TGCGCCAGCAGCTTCGAAGGGGCCGATGGCTACACCTTC. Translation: CASSFEGADGYTF.

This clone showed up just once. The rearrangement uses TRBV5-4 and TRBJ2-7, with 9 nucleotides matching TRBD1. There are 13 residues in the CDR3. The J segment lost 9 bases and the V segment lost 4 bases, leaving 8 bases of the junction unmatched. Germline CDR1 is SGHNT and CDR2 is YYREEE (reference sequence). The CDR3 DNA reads TGTGCCAGCAGCCAGGACAGGGGCACGAGGCAGTACTTC. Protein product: CASSQDRGTRQYF.

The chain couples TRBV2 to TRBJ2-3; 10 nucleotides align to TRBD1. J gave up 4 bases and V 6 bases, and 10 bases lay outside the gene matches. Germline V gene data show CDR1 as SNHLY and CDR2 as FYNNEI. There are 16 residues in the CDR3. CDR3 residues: CASRGTGQGFADTQYF. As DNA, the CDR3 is TGTGCCAGCAGGGGGACGGGACAGGGGTTCGCAGATACGCAGTATTTT.

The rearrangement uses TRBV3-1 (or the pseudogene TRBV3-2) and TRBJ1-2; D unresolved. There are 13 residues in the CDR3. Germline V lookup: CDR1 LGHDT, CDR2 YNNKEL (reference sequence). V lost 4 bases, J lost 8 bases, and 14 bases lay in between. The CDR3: CASSPDVGSGYTF. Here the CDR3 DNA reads TGTGCCAGCAGCCCTGACGTCGGATCAGGCTACACCTTC.

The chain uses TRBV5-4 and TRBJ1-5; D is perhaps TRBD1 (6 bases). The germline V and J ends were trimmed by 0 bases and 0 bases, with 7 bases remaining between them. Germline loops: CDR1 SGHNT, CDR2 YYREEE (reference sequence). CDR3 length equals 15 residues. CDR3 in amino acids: CASSLDRASNQPQHF. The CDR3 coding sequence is TGTGCCAGCAGCTTGGACAGGGCTAGCAATCAGCCCCAGCATTTT.

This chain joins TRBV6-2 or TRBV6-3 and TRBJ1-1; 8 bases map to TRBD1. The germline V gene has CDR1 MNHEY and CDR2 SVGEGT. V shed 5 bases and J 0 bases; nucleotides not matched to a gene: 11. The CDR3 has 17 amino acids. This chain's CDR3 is CASSPRTGILMNTEAFF. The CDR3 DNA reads TGTGCCAGCAGTCCCAGGACAGGGATTCTTATGAACACTGAAGCTTTCTTT.

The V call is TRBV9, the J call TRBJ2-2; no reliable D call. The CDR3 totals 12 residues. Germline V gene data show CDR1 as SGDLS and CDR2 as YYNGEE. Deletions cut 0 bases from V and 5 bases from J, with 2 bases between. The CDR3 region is CASSVVTGELFF. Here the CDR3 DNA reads TGTGCCAGCAGCGTAGTTACCGGGGAGCTGTTTTTT.

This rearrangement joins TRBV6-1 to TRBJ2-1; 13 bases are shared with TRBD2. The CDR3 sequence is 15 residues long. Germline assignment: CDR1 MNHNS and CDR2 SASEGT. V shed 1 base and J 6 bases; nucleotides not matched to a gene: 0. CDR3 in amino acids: CASSEGTSGGNEQFF. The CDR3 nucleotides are TGTGCCAGCAGTGAAGGGACTAGCGGGGGCAATGAGCAGTTCTTC.

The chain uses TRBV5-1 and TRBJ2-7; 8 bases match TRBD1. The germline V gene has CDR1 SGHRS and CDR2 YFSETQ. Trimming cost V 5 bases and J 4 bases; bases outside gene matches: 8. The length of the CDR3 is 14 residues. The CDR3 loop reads CASSYGQGPYEQYF. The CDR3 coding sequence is TGCGCCAGCAGTTACGGACAGGGACCTTACGAGCAGTACTTC. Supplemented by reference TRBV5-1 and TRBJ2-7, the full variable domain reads KAGVTQTPRYLIKTRGQQVTLSCSPISGHRSVSWYQQTPGQGLQFLFEYFSETQRNKGNFPGRFSGRQFSNSRSEMNVSTLELGDSALYLCASSYGQGPYEQYFGPGTRLTVT.

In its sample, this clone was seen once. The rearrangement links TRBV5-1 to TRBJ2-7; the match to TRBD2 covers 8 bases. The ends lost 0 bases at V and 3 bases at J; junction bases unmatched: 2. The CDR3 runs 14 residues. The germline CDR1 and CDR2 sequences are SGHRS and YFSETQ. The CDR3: CASSLGTSGYEQYF. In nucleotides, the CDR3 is TGCGCCAGCAGCTTGGGAACTAGCGGCTACGAGCAGTACTTC.

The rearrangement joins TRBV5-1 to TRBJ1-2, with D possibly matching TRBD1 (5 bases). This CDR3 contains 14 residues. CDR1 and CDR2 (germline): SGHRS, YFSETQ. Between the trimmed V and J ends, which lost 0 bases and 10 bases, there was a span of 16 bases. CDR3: CASSLGDDPGVYTF. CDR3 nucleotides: TGCGCCAGCAGCTTGGGGGATGACCCGGGGGTCTACACCTTC.

CDR3 amino acids: CASTSTGELFF. For the CDR3, the DNA is TGTGCCAGCACCAGTACCGGGGAGCTGTTTTTT. This chain joins TRBV6-6 and TRBJ2-2; no firm D call. This CDR3 is 11 amino acids long. The germline V and J ends were trimmed by 7 bases and 5 bases, with 5 bases remaining between them. Germline lookup yields CDR1 MNHNY and CDR2 SVGAGI (reference sequence).

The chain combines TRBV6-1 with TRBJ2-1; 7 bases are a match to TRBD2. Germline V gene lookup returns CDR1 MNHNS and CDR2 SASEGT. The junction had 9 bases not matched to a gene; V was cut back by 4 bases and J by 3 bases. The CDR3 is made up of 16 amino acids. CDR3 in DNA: TGTGCCAGCAGTGGCACCGGGGGGTTCGGCTACAATGAGCAGTTCTTC. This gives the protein CASSGTGGFGYNEQFF.

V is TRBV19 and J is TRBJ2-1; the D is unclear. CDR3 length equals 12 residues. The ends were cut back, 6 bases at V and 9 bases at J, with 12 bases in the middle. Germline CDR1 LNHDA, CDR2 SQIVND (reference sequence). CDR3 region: CASRGSFGEQFF. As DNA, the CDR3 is TGTGCCAGTAGGGGATCATTCGGTGAGCAGTTCTTC.

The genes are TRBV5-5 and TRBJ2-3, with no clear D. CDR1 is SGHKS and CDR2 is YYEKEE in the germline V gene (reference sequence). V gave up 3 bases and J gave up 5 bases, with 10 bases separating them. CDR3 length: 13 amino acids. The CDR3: CASSSQTRDTQYF. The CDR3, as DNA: TGTGCCAGCAGCTCCCAGACACGAGATACGCAGTATTTT.